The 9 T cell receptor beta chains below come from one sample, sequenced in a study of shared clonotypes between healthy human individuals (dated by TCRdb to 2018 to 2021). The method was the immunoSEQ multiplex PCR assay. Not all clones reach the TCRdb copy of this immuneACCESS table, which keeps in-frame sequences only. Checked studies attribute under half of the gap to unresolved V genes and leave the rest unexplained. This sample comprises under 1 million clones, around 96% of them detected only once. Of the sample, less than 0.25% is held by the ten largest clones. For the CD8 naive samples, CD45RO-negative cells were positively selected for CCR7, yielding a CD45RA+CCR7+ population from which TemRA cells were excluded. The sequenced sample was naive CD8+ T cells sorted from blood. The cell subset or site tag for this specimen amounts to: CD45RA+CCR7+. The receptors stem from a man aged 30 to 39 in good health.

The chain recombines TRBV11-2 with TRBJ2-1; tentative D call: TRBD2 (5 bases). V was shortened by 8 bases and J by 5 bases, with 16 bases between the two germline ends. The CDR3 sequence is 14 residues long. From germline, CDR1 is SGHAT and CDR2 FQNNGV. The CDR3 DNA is TGTGCCAGCTTTCCGGGGTCATATAACAATGAGCAGTTCTTC. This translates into CASFPGSYNNEQFF. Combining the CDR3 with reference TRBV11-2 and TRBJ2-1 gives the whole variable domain EAGVAQSPRYKIIEKRQSVAFWCNPISGHATLYWYQQILGQGPKLLIQFQNNGVVDDSQLPKDRFSAERLKGVDSTLKIQPAKLEDSAVYLCASFPGSYNNEQFFGPGTRLTVL.

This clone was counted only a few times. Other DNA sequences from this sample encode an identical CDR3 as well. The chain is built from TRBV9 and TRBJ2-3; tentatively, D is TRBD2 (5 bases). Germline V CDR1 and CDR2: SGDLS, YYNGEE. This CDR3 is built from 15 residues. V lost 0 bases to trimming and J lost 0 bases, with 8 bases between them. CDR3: CASSVGGLSTDTQYF. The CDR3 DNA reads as TGTGCCAGCAGCGTAGGAGGGTTGAGCACAGATACGCAGTATTTT. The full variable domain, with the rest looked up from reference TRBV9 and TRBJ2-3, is DSGVTQTPKHLITATGQRVTLRCSPRSGDLSVYWYQQSLDQGLQFLIQYYNGEERAKGNILERFSAQQFPDLHSELNLSSLELGDSALYFCASSVGGLSTDTQYFGPGTRLTVL.

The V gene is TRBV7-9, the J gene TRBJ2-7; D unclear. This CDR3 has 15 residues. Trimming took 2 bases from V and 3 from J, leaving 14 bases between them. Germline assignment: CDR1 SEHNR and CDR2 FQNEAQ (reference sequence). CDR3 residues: CASSLSGFQVYEQYF. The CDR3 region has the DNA TGTGCCAGCAGCTTATCGGGCTTCCAGGTCTACGAGCAGTACTTC.

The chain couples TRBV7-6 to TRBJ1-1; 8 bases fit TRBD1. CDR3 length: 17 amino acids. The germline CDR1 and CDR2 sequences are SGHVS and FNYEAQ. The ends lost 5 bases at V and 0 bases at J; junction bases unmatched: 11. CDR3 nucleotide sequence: TGTGCCAGCAGCCCCCCGGCCGGACAGGGCATGAACACTGAAGCTTTCTTT. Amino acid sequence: CASSPPAGQGMNTEAFF.

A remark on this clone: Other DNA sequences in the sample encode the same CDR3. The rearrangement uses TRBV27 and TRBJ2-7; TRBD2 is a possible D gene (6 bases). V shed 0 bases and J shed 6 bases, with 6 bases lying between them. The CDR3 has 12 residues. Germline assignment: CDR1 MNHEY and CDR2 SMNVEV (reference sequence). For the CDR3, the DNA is TGTGCCAGCAGTTTATCGGGAGGCGAGCAGTACTTC. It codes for CASSLSGGEQYF.

CDR3 bases: TGCGCCAGCAGCGCCGCGAAGGCGGGAGGGCTTCCGGATGAGCAGTTCTTC. Protein product: CASSAAKAGGLPDEQFF. This sequence joins TRBV4-3 and TRBJ2-1, with TRBD2 matching over 9 bases. Germline CDR1 is LGHNA and CDR2 is YSLEER. V shed 5 bases and J 8 bases; nucleotides not matched to a gene: 16. The CDR3 is made up of 17 amino acids.

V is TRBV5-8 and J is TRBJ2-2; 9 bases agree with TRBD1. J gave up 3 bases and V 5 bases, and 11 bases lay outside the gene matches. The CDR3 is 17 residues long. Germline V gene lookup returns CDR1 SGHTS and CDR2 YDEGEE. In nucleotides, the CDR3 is TGTGCCAGCAGTTCTGTGATACAGGGGGCCGACACCGGGGAGCTGTTTTTT. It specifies CASSSVIQGADTGELFF. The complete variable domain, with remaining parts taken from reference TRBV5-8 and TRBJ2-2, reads EAGVTQSPTHLIKTRGQQATLRCSPISGHTSVYWYQQALGLGLQFLLWYDEGEERNRGNFPPRFSGRQFPNYSSELNVNALELEDSALYLCASSSVIQGADTGELFFGEGSRLTVL.

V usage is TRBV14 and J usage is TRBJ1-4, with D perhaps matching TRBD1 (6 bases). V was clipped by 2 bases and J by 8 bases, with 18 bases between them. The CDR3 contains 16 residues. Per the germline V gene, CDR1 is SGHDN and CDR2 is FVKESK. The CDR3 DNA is TGTGCCAGCAGCCAATTCGGGACATCTAAGGGGGAAAAACTGTTTTTT. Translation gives CASSQFGTSKGEKLFF.

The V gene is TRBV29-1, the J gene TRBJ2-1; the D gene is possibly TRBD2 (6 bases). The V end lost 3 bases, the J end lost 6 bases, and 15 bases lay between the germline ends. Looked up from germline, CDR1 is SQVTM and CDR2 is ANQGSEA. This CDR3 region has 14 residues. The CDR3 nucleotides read TGCAGCGTTGATAGCCCCGGGGGAACCAATGAGCAGTTCTTC. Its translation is CSVDSPGGTNEQFF.